The 27 T cell receptor beta chains below were found in one sample sequenced in a study of blood T cell repertoires in COVID-19. The data were produced by immunoSEQ multiplex PCR, yet TCRdb's version contains in-frame clones alone and is incomplete. The top ten clones hold less than 3.5% of a sample with over 150,000 clones, 84% of them seen once. Sequenced: peripheral blood. These receptors were collected from a woman older than 75 with COVID-19, enrolled during active disease.

The sample holds one count of this clone. The genes are TRBV19 and TRBJ1-3; possibly TRBD1 for D (6 bases). The ends were cut back, 3 bases at V and 0 bases at J, with 18 bases in the middle. The CDR3 is 18 amino acids. CDR1 is LNHDA and CDR2 is SQIVND in the germline V gene (reference sequence). This chain's CDR3 is CASSIWPTTGYSGNTIYF. Written as DNA, the CDR3 is TGTGCCAGTAGTATCTGGCCCACTACAGGGTACTCTGGAAACACCATATATTTT.

The V call is TRBV6-2 or TRBV6-3, the J call TRBJ2-3; 9 bases map to TRBD2. With V trimmed by 4 bases and J by 3 bases, 5 bases remained unmatched. CDR1 MNHEY and CDR2 SVGEGT come from the germline V gene. This CDR3 comprises 15 residues. CDR3 region: CASSWGGGATDTQYF. CDR3 DNA: TGTGCCAGCAGTTGGGGCGGGGGGGCGACAGATACGCAGTATTTT.

With regard to this clone: Germline and junction disagree at one end, which may indicate a read error. The chain joins TRBV27 to TRBJ2-1; 10 bases fit TRBD2. Germline assignment: CDR1 MNHEY and CDR2 SMNVEV (reference sequence). This CDR3 is 15 amino acids long. The CDR3 bases are TGTGCCAGTAGTTTGAGAGCGGGGGGGAACAATGAGCAGTTCTTC. Protein product: CASSLRAGGNNEQFF.

The genes are TRBV30 and TRBJ2-3, with TRBD2 matching 11 bases. CDR1 is GTSNPN and CDR2 is SVGIG in the germline V gene (reference sequence). This CDR3 is 15 amino acids long. Trimming at V came to 0 bases and at J to 6 bases, leaving 5 bases not matched to a gene. The CDR3 sequence: CAWSVPSGRMDTQYF. DNA of the CDR3: TGTGCCTGGAGTGTACCTAGCGGGAGGATGGATACGCAGTATTTT.

This chain joins TRBV6-5 and TRBJ2-7, with 8 bases identical to TRBD1. This CDR3 spans 14 amino acids. Germline V CDR1 and CDR2: MNHEY, SVGAGI. V lost 6 bases to trimming and J lost 3 bases; unmatched junction nucleotides: 7. The CDR3 coding sequence is TGTGCCAGCAGCGCGGACAGGGTAGGCTACGAGCAGTACTTC. This encodes CASSADRVGYEQYF.

The chain combines TRBV12-2 with TRBJ2-4; the table's TRBD2 call for D was not verified on the DNA. TRBV12-2 is a documented pseudogene. The CDR3 has 13 residues. CDR3 coding DNA: TGTGCAAGTTGGCCTAGCTCGTGTTACATTCAGTACTTC. It codes for CASWPSSCYIQYF.

The J gene is TRBJ2-5, the V gene TRBV6-5; 12 nucleotides match TRBD2. The CDR3 has 15 amino acids. The V segment lost 4 bases and the J segment 3 bases; nucleotides outside the gene matches: 3. Germline lookup yields CDR1 MNHEY and CDR2 SVGAGI. CDR3 DNA: TGTGCCAGCAGTTGGACTAGCGGGACTGAAGAGACCCAGTACTTC. Amino acid sequence: CASSWTSGTEETQYF.

J is TRBJ2-2 and V is TRBV5-1; no definite D call. There are 16 residues in the CDR3. V was clipped by 0 bases and J by 1 base, with 10 bases between them. CDR1 and CDR2 (germline): SGHRS, YFSETQ. The CDR3 nucleotides are TGCGCCAGCAGCTTGGAGACTCCCTGGAACACCGGGGAGCTGTTTTTT. It is translated as CASSLETPWNTGELFF.

The chain recombines TRBV3-1 (or the pseudogene TRBV3-2) with TRBJ2-7; a possible D gene is TRBD1 (6 bases). The germline V and J ends were trimmed by 1 base and 3 bases, with 13 bases remaining between them. Germline assignment: CDR1 LGHDT and CDR2 YNNKEL (reference sequence). The CDR3 totals 15 residues. CDR3 DNA: TGTGCCAGCAGCCAAGCGCCGACAGGAGGCTACGAGCAGTACTTC. It translates to CASSQAPTGGYEQYF.

The J gene is TRBJ2-5, the V gene TRBV6-5; D call uncertain. This CDR3 has 13 residues. The germline CDR1 and CDR2 sequences are MNHEY and SVGAGI. V was shortened by 5 bases and J by 0 bases, with 7 bases between the two germline ends. This CDR3 is CASSNTYQETQYF. For the CDR3, the DNA is TGTGCCAGCAGTAATACTTACCAAGAGACCCAGTACTTC.

This chain connects TRBV6-5 to TRBJ1-2; 8 bases agree with TRBD1. This CDR3 is 13 amino acids long. From germline, CDR1 is MNHEY and CDR2 SVGAGI. The J segment lost 5 bases and the V segment lost 7 bases, leaving 6 bases of the junction unmatched. Written as DNA, the CDR3 is TGTGCCAGCAACAACAGGGGGGGGTATGGCTACACCTTC. This gives the protein CASNNRGGYGYTF.

V gene TRBV6-5 combines with J gene TRBJ1-3; 7 nucleotides line up with TRBD1. CDR1 and CDR2 from the germline V gene are MNHEY and SVGAGI. The ends lost 0 bases at V and 0 bases at J; junction bases unmatched: 2. The CDR3 covers 16 residues. CDR3 sequence: CASSYSQGVSGNTIYF. In DNA, the CDR3 is TGTGCCAGCAGTTACTCCCAGGGGGTCTCTGGAAACACCATATATTTT.

This clone was counted a few times. The chain has TRBV11-2 and TRBJ1-1; D not resolved. This CDR3 region has 13 residues. Germline CDR1 reads SGHAT; CDR2 reads FQNNGV. With 4 bases removed from V and 3 bases from J, the gap between germline ends came to 9 bases. This CDR3 is CASSSYEDTEAFF. CDR3 nucleotides: TGTGCCAGCAGCTCCTATGAGGACACTGAAGCTTTCTTT.

The rearrangement uses TRBV28 and TRBJ1-2, with D uncertain. V shed 6 bases and J shed 1 base, with 12 bases lying between them. This CDR3 comprises 14 residues. Germline CDR1 and CDR2: MDHEN and SYDVKM. CDR3 sequence: CASRGATFNYGYTF. In nucleotides, the CDR3 is TGTGCCAGCAGGGGAGCCACATTTAACTATGGCTACACCTTC.

This sequence joins TRBV21-1 and TRBJ2-7; the listed D gene, TRBD1, was not tested against the DNA. TRBV21-1 is labeled a pseudogene. The CDR3 length is 17 residues. The CDR3 sequence is CASSIFGAGPTSYEQYF. The CDR3, as DNA: TGTGCCAGCAGCATCTTTGGGGCAGGGCCTACTTCCTACGAGCAGTACTTC.

The chain has TRBV7-8 and TRBJ2-5; 9 nucleotides agree with TRBD2. This CDR3 region has 15 residues. V lost 1 base, J lost 2 bases, and 2 bases stayed unmatched. Germline V CDR1 and CDR2: SGHVS, FQNEAQ. CDR3 nucleotide sequence: TGTGCCAGCAGCTTAGGGCTAGCGGGGCAAGAGACCCAGTACTTC. This translates into CASSLGLAGQETQYF. Together with reference TRBV7-8 and TRBJ2-5, the CDR3 gives the full variable domain: GAGVSQSPRYKVAKRGQDVALRCDPISGHVSLFWYQQALGQGPEFLTYFQNEAQLDKSGLPSDRFFAERPEGSVSTLKIQRTQQEDSAVYLCASSLGLAGQETQYFGPGTRLLVL.

The chain carries TRBV11-3 and TRBJ2-3; 10 positions agree with TRBD2. In germline, CDR1 is SGHNT, CDR2 YENEEA. This CDR3 has 15 amino acids. The ends lost 4 bases at V and 10 bases at J; junction bases unmatched: 11. This CDR3 is CASSSGLAERGAQYF. The CDR3 bases are TGTGCCAGCAGCTCCGGACTAGCGGAGAGAGGGGCGCAGTATTTT.

This clone was recorded once. The chain is built from TRBV7-3 and TRBJ1-2, with no clear D. Trimming removed 2 bases at V and 6 bases at J, with 7 bases between. Germline V gene sequence: CDR1 SGHTA, CDR2 FQGTGA. The CDR3 consists of 12 residues. For the CDR3, the DNA is TGTGCCAGCAGCTTAGAGGGAAATGGCTACACCTTC. It yields the protein CASSLEGNGYTF.

The J gene is TRBJ2-7, the V gene TRBV11-3; 9 bases match TRBD2. The germline gives CDR1 SGHNT, CDR2 YENEEA. V lost 1 base to trimming and J lost 3 bases; unmatched junction nucleotides: 4. CDR3 length equals 15 residues. The CDR3 is CASSLGGGGGYEQYF. Here the CDR3 DNA reads TGTGCCAGCAGCTTAGGCGGGGGGGGTGGCTACGAGCAGTACTTC.

The rearrangement joins TRBV7-3 to TRBJ2-6; the D gene is possibly TRBD1 (5 bases). Trimming cost V 0 bases and J 0 bases, with 9 bases left between them. Germline V gene sequence: CDR1 SGHTA, CDR2 FQGTGA. The CDR3 length is 17 residues. This CDR3 is CASSLTGVGSGANVLTF. Written as DNA, the CDR3 is TGTGCCAGCAGCTTAACAGGGGTGGGCTCTGGGGCCAACGTCCTGACTTTC.

CDR3 region: CASSYNYNEQFF. The DNA for the CDR3 is TGCGCCAGCAGCTACAACTACAATGAGCAGTTCTTC. The chain uses TRBV5-1 and TRBJ2-1; D ambiguous. V was trimmed by 3 bases and J by 3 bases, leaving 4 bases between them. CDR3 length: 12 residues. Germline V gene sequence: CDR1 SGHRS, CDR2 YFSETQ.

V gene TRBV7-3 combines with J gene TRBJ2-5; 13 nucleotides match TRBD2. The germline CDR1 and CDR2 sequences are SGHTA and FQGTGA. CDR3 size: 18 residues. The trim removed 5 bases at V and 2 bases at J, leaving 11 bases unmatched. CDR3 sequence: CASSDPKTSGGLQETQYF. The DNA of the CDR3 is TGTGCCAGCAGCGACCCCAAGACTAGCGGGGGGTTACAAGAGACCCAGTACTTC.

The V gene is TRBV15, the J gene TRBJ1-6, with 8 bases that match TRBD1. Losses at the gene ends were 1 base for V and 7 bases for J; bases not matched to a gene: 3. The CDR3 is 15 amino acids. Germline-derived CDR1 and CDR2 are LNHNV and YYDKDF (reference sequence). CDR3 DNA: TGTGCCACCAGCAGAGGGACAGGGTGGAATTCACCCCTCCACTTT. Its protein product is CATSRGTGWNSPLHF.

There are a few counts of this clone. The chain employs TRBV9 and TRBJ1-2; D is possibly TRBD1 (6 bases). V lost 0 bases and J lost 3, with 6 bases in between. The CDR3 sequence is 13 residues long. Germline V CDR1 and CDR2: SGDLS, YYNGEE. The CDR3 DNA reads TGTGCCAGCAGCGTAGGGACAGACTATGGCTACACCTTC. Its protein is CASSVGTDYGYTF. The complete variable domain, with remaining parts taken from reference TRBV9 and TRBJ1-2, reads DSGVTQTPKHLITATGQRVTLRCSPRSGDLSVYWYQQSLDQGLQFLIQYYNGEERAKGNILERFSAQQFPDLHSELNLSSLELGDSALYFCASSVGTDYGYTFGSGTRLTVV.

A note on this clone: The same CDR3 is also encoded by other DNA sequences in this sample. The genes are TRBV18 and TRBJ2-3; 10 bases line up with TRBD2. The CDR3 has 16 amino acids. From germline, CDR1 is KGHSH and CDR2 LQKENI. The V gene end was trimmed by 1 base and the J gene end by 2 bases; junction bases not matched to a gene: 3. CDR3 sequence reads: CASSPLAGGPTDTQYF. The CDR3, as DNA: TGTGCCAGCTCACCACTAGCGGGGGGCCCCACAGATACGCAGTATTTT.

Comment on this clone: One end of the junction fails to match germline, which may point to a read error. The J gene is TRBJ2-5, the V gene TRBV7-7, with D possibly matching TRBD1 (6 bases). There are 13 residues in the CDR3. Germline V gives CDR1 SSHAT, CDR2 FNYEAQ (reference sequence). CDR3: CASSLQGSETQYF. For the CDR3, the DNA is TGTGCTAGCAGCTTACAGGGCTCGGAGACCCAGTACTTC.

The rearrangement uses TRBV19 and TRBJ2-1; 7 bases are shared with TRBD2. This CDR3 has 15 amino acids. V trimming: 4 bases; J trimming: 2 bases; junction bases outside the gene matches: 5. CDR1 LNHDA and CDR2 SQIVND come from the germline V gene (reference sequence). DNA for the CDR3: TGTGCCAGTAGTACAAAGCGGGAACCCTACAATGAGCAGTTCTTC. Translating it yields CASSTKREPYNEQFF.